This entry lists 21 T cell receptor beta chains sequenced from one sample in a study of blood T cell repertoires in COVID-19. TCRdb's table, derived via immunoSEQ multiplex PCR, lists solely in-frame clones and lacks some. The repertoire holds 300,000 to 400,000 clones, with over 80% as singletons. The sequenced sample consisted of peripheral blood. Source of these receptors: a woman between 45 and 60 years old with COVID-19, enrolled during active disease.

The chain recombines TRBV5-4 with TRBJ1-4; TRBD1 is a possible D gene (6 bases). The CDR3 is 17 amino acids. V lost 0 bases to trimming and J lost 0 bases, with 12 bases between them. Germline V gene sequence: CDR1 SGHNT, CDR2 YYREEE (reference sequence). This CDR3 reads CASSLVTGKPTNEKLFF. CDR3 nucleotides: TGTGCCAGCAGCTTGGTAACAGGGAAACCAACTAATGAAAAACTGTTTTTT.

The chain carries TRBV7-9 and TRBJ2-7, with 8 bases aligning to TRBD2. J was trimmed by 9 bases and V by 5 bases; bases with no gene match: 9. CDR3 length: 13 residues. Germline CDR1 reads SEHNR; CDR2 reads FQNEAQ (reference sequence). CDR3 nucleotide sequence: TGTGCCAGCAGCACCGTAACGAGCGGGGGGCAGTACTTC. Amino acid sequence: CASSTVTSGGQYF.

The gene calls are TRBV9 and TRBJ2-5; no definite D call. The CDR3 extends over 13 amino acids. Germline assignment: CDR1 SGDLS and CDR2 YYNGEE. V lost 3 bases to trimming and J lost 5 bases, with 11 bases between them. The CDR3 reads CASSARPEETQYF. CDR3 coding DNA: TGTGCCAGCAGCGCCCGACCGGAGGAGACCCAGTACTTC.

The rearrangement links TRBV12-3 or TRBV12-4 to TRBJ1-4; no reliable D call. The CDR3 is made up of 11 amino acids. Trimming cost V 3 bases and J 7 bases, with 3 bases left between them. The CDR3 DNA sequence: TGTGCCAGCAGTTTGGCTGAAAAACTGTTTTTT. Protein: CASSLAEKLFF.

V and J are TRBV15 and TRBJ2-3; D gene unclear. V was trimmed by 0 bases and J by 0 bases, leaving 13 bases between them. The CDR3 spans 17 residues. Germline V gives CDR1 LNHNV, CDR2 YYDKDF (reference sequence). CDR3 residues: CATSRDKPTVSTDTQYF. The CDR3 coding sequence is TGTGCCACCAGCAGAGATAAGCCTACGGTTAGCACAGATACGCAGTATTTT.

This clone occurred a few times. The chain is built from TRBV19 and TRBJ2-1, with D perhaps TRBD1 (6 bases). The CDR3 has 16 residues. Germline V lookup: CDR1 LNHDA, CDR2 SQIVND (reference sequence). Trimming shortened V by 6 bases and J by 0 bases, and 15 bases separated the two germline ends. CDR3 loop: CASRDRGTSSYNEQFF. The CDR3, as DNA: TGTGCCAGTAGAGATAGGGGGACGAGCTCCTACAATGAGCAGTTCTTC. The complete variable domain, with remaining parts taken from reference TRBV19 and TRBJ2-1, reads DGGITQSPKYLFRKEGQNVTLSCEQNLNHDAMYWYRQDPGQGLRLIYYSQIVNDFQKGDIAEGYSVSREKKESFPLTVTSAQKNPTAFYLCASRDRGTSSYNEQFFGPGTRLTVL.

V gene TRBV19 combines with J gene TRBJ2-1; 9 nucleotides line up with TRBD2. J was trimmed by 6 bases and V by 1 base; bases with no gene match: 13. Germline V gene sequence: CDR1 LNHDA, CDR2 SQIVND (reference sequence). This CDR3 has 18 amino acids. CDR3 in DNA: TGTGCCAGTAGTATAGTCGTCATTAGCGGGAGTTGGGCCAATGAGCAGTTCTTC. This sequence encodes CASSIVVISGSWANEQFF.

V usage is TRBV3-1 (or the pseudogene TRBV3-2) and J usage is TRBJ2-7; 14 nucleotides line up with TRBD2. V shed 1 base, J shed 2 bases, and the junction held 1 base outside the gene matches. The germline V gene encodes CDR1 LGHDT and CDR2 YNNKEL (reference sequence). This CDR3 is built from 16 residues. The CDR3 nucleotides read TGTGCCAGCAGCCAAGGACTAGCGGGAGGGCCCTACGAGCAGTACTTC. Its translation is CASSQGLAGGPYEQYF.

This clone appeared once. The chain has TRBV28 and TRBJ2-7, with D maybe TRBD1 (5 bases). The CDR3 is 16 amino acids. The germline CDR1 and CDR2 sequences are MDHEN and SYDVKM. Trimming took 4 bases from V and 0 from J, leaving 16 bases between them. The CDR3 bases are TGTGCCAGCAGTTCGGTAGGGGCGACTCTCTCCTACGAGCAGTACTTC. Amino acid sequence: CASSSVGATLSYEQYF.

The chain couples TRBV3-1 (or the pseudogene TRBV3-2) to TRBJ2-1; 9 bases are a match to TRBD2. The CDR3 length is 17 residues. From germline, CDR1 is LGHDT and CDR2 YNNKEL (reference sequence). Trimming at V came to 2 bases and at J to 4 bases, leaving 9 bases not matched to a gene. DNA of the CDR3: TGTGCCAGCAGCCAATATTCCGGGACTAGCAGATACAATGAGCAGTTCTTC. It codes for CASSQYSGTSRYNEQFF.

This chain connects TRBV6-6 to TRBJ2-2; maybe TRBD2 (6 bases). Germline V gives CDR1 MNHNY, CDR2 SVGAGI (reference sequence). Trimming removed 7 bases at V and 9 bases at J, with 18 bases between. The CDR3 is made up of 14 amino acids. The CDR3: CASIRLEMGRELFF. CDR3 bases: TGTGCCAGCATTAGACTAGAAATGGGCCGGGAGCTGTTTTTT.

CDR3 region: CASGSRGDGEKLFF. The CDR3, as DNA: TGTGCTAGTGGTTCCCGCGGGGATGGTGAAAAACTGTTTTTT. The chain is built from TRBV12-5 and TRBJ1-4; D uncertain. Trimming cost V 4 bases and J 7 bases, with 13 bases left between them. The CDR3 has 14 amino acids. Looked up from germline, CDR1 is LGHNT and CDR2 is FRNRAP.

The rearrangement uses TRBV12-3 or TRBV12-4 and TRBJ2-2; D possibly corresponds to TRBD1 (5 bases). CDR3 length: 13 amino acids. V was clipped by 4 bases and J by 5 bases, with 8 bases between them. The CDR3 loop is CASSYRGTGELFF. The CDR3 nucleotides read TGTGCCAGCAGTTATAGGGGAACCGGGGAGCTGTTTTTT.

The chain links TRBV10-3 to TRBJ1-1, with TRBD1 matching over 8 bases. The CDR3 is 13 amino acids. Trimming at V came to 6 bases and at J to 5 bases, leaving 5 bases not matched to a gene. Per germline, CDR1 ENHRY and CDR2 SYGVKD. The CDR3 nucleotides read TGTGCCATCAGGGCAGGGGGCTGGACTGAAGCTTTCTTT. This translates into CAIRAGGWTEAFF.

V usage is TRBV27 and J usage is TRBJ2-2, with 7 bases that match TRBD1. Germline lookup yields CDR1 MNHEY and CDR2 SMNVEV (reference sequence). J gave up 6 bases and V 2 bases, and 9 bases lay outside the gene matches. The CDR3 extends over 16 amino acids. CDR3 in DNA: TGTGCCAGCAGTTTAGACCCCAGGGGGAAAGCCGGGGAGCTGTTTTTT. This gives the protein CASSLDPRGKAGELFF.

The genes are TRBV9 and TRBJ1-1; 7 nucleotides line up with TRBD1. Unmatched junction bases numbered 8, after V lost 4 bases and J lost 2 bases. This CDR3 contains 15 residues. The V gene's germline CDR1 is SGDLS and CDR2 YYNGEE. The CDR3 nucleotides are TGTGCCAGCAGCCCCCGACAGGGAGGAAACACTGAAGCTTTCTTT. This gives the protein CASSPRQGGNTEAFF.

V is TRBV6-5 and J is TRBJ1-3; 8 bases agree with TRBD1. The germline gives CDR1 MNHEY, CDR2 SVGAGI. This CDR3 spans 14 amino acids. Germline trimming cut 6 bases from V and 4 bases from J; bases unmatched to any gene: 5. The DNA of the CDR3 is TGTGCCAGCAGAGACCGGGACAGGGGAAACACCATATATTTT. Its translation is CASRDRDRGNTIYF.

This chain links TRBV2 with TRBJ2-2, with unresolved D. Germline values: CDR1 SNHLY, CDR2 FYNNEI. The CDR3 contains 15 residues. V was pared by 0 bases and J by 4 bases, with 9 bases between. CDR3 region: CASSEARGRTGELFF. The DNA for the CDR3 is TGTGCCAGCAGTGAAGCTCGCGGTCGCACCGGGGAGCTGTTTTTT.

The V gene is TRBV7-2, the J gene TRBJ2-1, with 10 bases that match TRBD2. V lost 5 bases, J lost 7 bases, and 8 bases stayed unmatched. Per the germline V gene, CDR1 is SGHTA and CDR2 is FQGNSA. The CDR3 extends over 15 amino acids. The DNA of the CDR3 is TGTGCCAGCAGCCCCAGTAGCGGGAGGCGAAATGAGCAGTTCTTC. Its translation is CASSPSSGRRNEQFF. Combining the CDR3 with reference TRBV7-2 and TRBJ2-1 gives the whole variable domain GAGVSQSPSNKVTEKGKDVELRCDPISGHTALYWYRQSLGQGLEFLIYFQGNSAPDKSGLPSDRFSAERTGGSVSTLTIQRTQQEDSAVYLCASSPSSGRRNEQFFGPGTRLTVL.

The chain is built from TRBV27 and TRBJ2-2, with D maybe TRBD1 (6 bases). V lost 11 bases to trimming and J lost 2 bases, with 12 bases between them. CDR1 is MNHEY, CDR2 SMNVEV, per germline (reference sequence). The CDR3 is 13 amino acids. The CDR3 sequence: CAARGQNTGELFF. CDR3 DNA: TGTGCCGCCAGGGGACAAAACACCGGGGAGCTGTTTTTT.

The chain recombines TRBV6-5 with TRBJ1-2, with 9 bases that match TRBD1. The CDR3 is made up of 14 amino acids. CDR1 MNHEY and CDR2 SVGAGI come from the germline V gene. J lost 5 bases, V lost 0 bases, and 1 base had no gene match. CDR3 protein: CASSYSDRGYGYTF. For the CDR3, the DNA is TGTGCCAGCAGTTACTCAGACAGGGGGTATGGCTACACCTTC.